This T cell receptor beta chain originates from a study of T cells in Graves' hyperthyroidism and ophthalmopathy. Researchers amplified the TCR beta CDR3 regions from RNA transcripts. HTBI primers were the set used in a first-round RT-PCR of the TCR CDR3. TCRdb re-derived calls from the multiplex PCR reads in MiXCR, one entry per CDR3 protein. Of 600,000 to 700,000 distinct CDR3 sequences in the sample, roughly 46% were seen once. This sequence was found in an adult man with Graves' disease, either hyperthyroidism or ophthalmopathy (not recorded which). Sequencing input: peripheral blood or thyroid tissue (not recorded which).

This CDR3 is CATSGTGTGDGQPQHF. In DNA form, the CDR3 reads TGTGCCACCAGCGGCACCGGGACAGGGGATGGACAGCCCCAGCATTTT. The genes are TRBV15 and TRBJ1-5, with 10 bases lining up with TRBD1. This CDR3 has 16 residues. The germline V gene encodes CDR1 LNHNV and CDR2 YYDKDF (reference sequence). J lost 7 bases, V lost 5 bases, and 11 bases had no gene match. The complete variable domain, with remaining parts taken from reference TRBV15 and TRBJ1-5, reads DAMVIQNPRYQVTQFGKPVTLSCSQTLNHNVMYWYQQKSSQAPKLLFHYYDKDFNNEADTPDNFQSRRPNTSFCFLDIRSPGLGDTAMYLCATSGTGTGDGQPQHFGDGTRLSIL.